Shown below are 7 T cell receptor beta chains from a single sample sequenced in a study of T cells in Graves' hyperthyroidism and ophthalmopathy. RNA transcripts were the template for amplifying TCR beta CDR3 regions. Primed by the HTBI set, a first-round RT-PCR was run on the TCR CDR3. TCRdb re-called the multiplex PCR reads with MiXCR, one entry per CDR3 protein. The profile covers about 420,000 distinct CDR3 sequences, with approximately 14% appearing a single time and 13% to 15% taken by the ten largest. The sequencing input was blood. The receptor set was obtained from a woman under 30 with Graves' hyperthyroidism.

The chain links TRBV6-5 to TRBJ1-4; possible D gene TRBD1, 5 bases. V was shortened by 2 bases and J by 5 bases, with 15 bases between the two germline ends. From germline, CDR1 is MNHEY and CDR2 SVGAGI. This CDR3 has 16 amino acids. CDR3 region: CASSYGLGRDNEKLFF. The CDR3 DNA reads as TGTGCCAGCAGTTACGGGTTGGGCAGGGACAATGAAAAACTGTTTTTT.

The chain is built from TRBV29-1 and TRBJ2-3; D unclear. V lost 5 bases to trimming and J lost 4 bases, with 10 bases between them. The CDR3 has 12 residues. CDR1 SQVTM and CDR2 ANQGSEA come from the germline V gene. CDR3 amino acids: CSVRSPADTQYF. The CDR3 region has the DNA TGCAGCGTTAGGTCCCCGGCAGATACGCAGTATTTT.

The chain carries TRBV11-2 and TRBJ2-5, with no clear D. The CDR3 runs to 14 residues. V lost 0 bases and J 3 bases, leaving 8 bases between the germline ends. Germline loops: CDR1 SGHAT, CDR2 FQNNGV. The CDR3 nucleotides read TGTGCCAGCAGCTTAGATCTAGGCAAAGAGACCCAGTACTTC. Translated: CASSLDLGKETQYF.

This clonotype was observed many times. The chain uses TRBV20-1 and TRBJ2-1; tentatively, D is TRBD2 (6 bases). V dropped 5 bases and J dropped 3 bases, with 17 bases sitting between them. This CDR3 contains 15 residues. CDR1 is DFQATT and CDR2 is SNEGSKA in the germline V gene (reference sequence). The CDR3 reads CSASVYGSFYNEQFF. The CDR3 coding sequence is TGCAGTGCTTCCGTCTACGGGAGTTTCTACAATGAGCAGTTCTTC.

The sample holds a few counts of this clonotype. V and J are TRBV4-1 and TRBJ2-1, with a possible D match to TRBD2 (6 bases). The CDR3 runs to 16 residues. The germline V and J ends were trimmed by 3 bases and 2 bases, with 14 bases remaining between them. Germline V CDR1 and CDR2: MGHRA, YSYEKL. The CDR3 here is CASSQTPGTPYNEQFF. In DNA form, the CDR3 reads TGCGCCAGCAGCCAGACCCCAGGGACTCCCTACAATGAGCAGTTCTTC.

The rearrangement joins TRBV27 to TRBJ1-2; a weak D match, TRBD1 (5 bases). The CDR3 contains 15 residues. CDR1 and CDR2 (germline): MNHEY, SMNVEV (reference sequence). V was pared by 3 bases and J by 11 bases, with 22 bases between. CDR3 amino acids: CASSLVLDGTYSYTF. The CDR3 coding sequence is TGTGCCAGCAGTTTGGTTCTGGATGGGACGTACTCTTACACCTTC.

V is TRBV5-1 and J is TRBJ2-7; 10 nucleotides align to TRBD1. The CDR3 is 13 amino acids. The germline V gene encodes CDR1 SGHRS and CDR2 YFSETQ. Trimming cost V 6 bases and J 5 bases; bases outside gene matches: 5. DNA of the CDR3: TGCGCCAGCATACCCGGGACAGGGGACGAGCAGTACTTC. This codes for CASIPGTGDEQYF.